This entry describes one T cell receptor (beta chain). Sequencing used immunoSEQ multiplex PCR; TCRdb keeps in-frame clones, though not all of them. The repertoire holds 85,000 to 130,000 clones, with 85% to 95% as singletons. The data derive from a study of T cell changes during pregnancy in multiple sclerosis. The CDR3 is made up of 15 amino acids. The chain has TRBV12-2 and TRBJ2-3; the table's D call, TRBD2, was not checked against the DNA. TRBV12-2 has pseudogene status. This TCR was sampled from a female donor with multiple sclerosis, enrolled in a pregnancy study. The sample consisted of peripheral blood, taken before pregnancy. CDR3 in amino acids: CASRDLAGYSDTQYF. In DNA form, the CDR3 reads TGTGCAAGTCGCGATCTAGCGGGATACTCGGATACGCAGTATTTT.